Shown below are 10 T cell receptor beta chains from a single sample sequenced in a study of T cells after yellow fever vaccination (dated by TCRdb to between 2018 and 2021). This specimen's treatment or condition label, interpreted: live attenuated yellow fever vaccine strain. The protocol used for the library was 5' RACE. The sequencer was an Illumina HiSeq 2500. The public reads were quality trimmed at Q25 with fastp and then assembled into clones with MiXCR by TCRdb, keeping productive beta chains. Rows with one shared CDR3 protein collapse into an entry with the most common genes and DNA. This sample is represented by tens of thousands of distinct CDR3 sequences; more than 6.5% of them were singletons. Around 37% of the sample is taken by the ten largest. The starting material was CD8+ T cells sorted from PBMCs, obtained approximately 40 days after the first yellow fever vaccination. The receptors originated from a man younger than 35 who received the YFV17D yellow fever vaccine.

This clonotype was detected ten times or more. The chain employs TRBV10-3 and TRBJ1-1, with D perhaps matching TRBD1 (5 bases). Germline loops: CDR1 ENHRY, CDR2 SYGVKD. The CDR3 has 12 amino acids. V was clipped by 2 bases and J by 4 bases, with 5 bases between them. DNA of the CDR3: TGTGCCATCAGTGAGGGGGGCACTGAAGCTTTCTTT. Its protein product is CAISEGGTEAFF.

Note on this clonotype: Just one base apart from a much larger clone, this may be a read error. The chain carries TRBV27 and TRBJ2-1, with TRBD1 matching over 7 bases. Trimming took 8 bases from V and 6 from J; bases not matched to a gene: 7. The CDR3 has 13 residues. CDR1 and CDR2 (germline): MNHEY, SMNVEV (reference sequence). DNA for the CDR3: TGTGCCAGCCCCCGAGGGACAGTCAATGAGCAGTTCTTC. It yields the protein CASPRGTVNEQFF.

This clonotype was counted at least ten times. The chain uses TRBV27 and TRBJ1-1; D remains ambiguous. This CDR3 is built from 14 residues. From germline, CDR1 is MNHEY and CDR2 SMNVEV (reference sequence). V was trimmed by 0 bases and J by 3 bases, leaving 8 bases between them. The CDR3 loop reads CASSLSTGYTEAFF. In DNA, the CDR3 is TGTGCCAGCAGTTTATCGACCGGTTACACTGAAGCTTTCTTT.

The rearrangement links TRBV7-9 to TRBJ1-2, with D hard to call. Germline V gene data show CDR1 as SEHNR and CDR2 as FQNEAQ (reference sequence). The CDR3 sequence is 12 residues long. V was shortened by 1 base and J by 8 bases, with 8 bases between the two germline ends. The CDR3: CASSLERQGYTF. CDR3 nucleotide sequence: TGTGCCAGCAGCTTAGAAAGGCAGGGCTACACCTTC.

Regarding this clonotype: A much more abundant neighbour one base away suggests this may be a read error. The chain carries TRBV7-8 and TRBJ2-2; 10 nucleotides line up with TRBD1. Per germline, CDR1 SGHVS and CDR2 FQNEAQ. The CDR3 contains 17 residues. CDR3 DNA sequence: TGTGCCATCAGCGTTCCGGGACAGGGGATGAACACCGGGGAGCTGTTTTTT. Translated: CAISVPGQGMNTGELFF.

This clonotype was seen ten or more times. The chain employs TRBV5-5 and TRBJ2-1, with 10 nucleotides matching TRBD1. This CDR3 has 16 amino acids. Losses at the gene ends were 5 bases for V and 7 bases for J; bases not matched to a gene: 12. CDR1 is SGHKS and CDR2 is YYEKEE in the germline V gene (reference sequence). This CDR3 is CASRLSGTGVGNEQFF. CDR3 in DNA: TGTGCCAGCAGGTTGTCCGGGACAGGGGTTGGAAATGAGCAGTTCTTC.

This clonotype was recorded many times. The rearrangement uses TRBV6-1 and TRBJ1-1; D is unresolved. The CDR3 is made up of 14 amino acids. The V end lost 4 bases, the J end lost 0 bases, and 9 bases lay between the germline ends. CDR1 is MNHNS, CDR2 SASEGT, per germline. DNA for the CDR3: TGTGCCAGCAGTGGGGCCGGGGTGAACACTGAAGCTTTCTTT. It codes for CASSGAGVNTEAFF.

The V call is TRBV7-6, the J call TRBJ2-3; D is possibly TRBD2 (6 bases). In germline, CDR1 is SGHVS, CDR2 FNYEAQ. CDR3 size: 14 residues. Trimming removed 2 bases from V and 3 bases from J, with 9 bases in between. DNA of the CDR3: TGTGCCAGCAGCTTACGGGGGACGACAGATACGCAGTATTTT. Encoded protein: CASSLRGTTDTQYF.

This clonotype was seen repeatedly, ten times or more. J is TRBJ2-5 and V is TRBV6-1; 11 bases line up with TRBD2. This CDR3 region has 15 residues. V was clipped by 8 bases and J by 2 bases; unmatched bases: 7. Germline V lookup: CDR1 MNHNS, CDR2 SASEGT. DNA for the CDR3: TGTGCCAGCTGCTCTAGCGGGGGGATACAAGAGACCCAGTACTTC. It specifies CASCSSGGIQETQYF.

The table lists this clonotype with many counts. The rearrangement uses TRBV12-3 or TRBV12-4 and TRBJ2-2; D remains ambiguous. The CDR3 loop spans 16 amino acids. V was pared by 0 bases and J by 7 bases, with 15 bases between. The CDR3 bases are TGTGCCAGCAGTTTAGCATTTCCCGGGTTGGGCGGGGAGCTGTTTTTT. Residues: CASSLAFPGLGGELFF.